One sample yielded the 17 T cell receptor beta chains listed below, sequenced in a study of shared clonotypes between healthy human individuals. Only in-frame clones appear in the TCRdb table, and some are missing; sequencing was by immunoSEQ multiplex PCR. The repertoire holds roughly 2,500,000 clones, with 93% as singletons. What was sequenced was naive CD4+ T cells from PBMCs. As to subset: CD45RA+ positively selected. The receptor set was obtained from a man aged 18 to 30 in good health. Some clones in this sample may be carry-over from other donors' samples.

This rearrangement joins TRBV4-1 to TRBJ2-2; D unclear. The CDR3 length is 12 residues. Germline CDR1 MGHRA, CDR2 YSYEKL. Trimming shortened V by 6 bases and J by 3 bases, and 5 bases separated the two germline ends. In nucleotides, the CDR3 is TGCGCCAGCAGGGCGGACACCGGGGAGCTGTTTTTT. It specifies CASRADTGELFF.

V usage is TRBV18 and J usage is TRBJ2-5; D tentatively reads TRBD1 or TRBD2 (5 bases each). Germline V gene sequence: CDR1 KGHSH, CDR2 LQKENI. V was pared by 0 bases and J by 5 bases, with 16 bases between. The CDR3 runs 16 residues. CDR3 coding DNA: TGTGCCAGCTCACCACCCGCGCAGGGAGTAGGTGAGACCCAGTACTTC. Translated, it gives CASSPPAQGVGETQYF.

The rearrangement uses TRBV28 and TRBJ1-1; no reliable D call. Trimming took off 7 bases at V and 5 bases at J, with 17 bases between the two ends. Germline CDR1 and CDR2: MDHEN and SYDVKM. The CDR3 extends over 14 amino acids. As DNA, the CDR3 is TGTGCCAGCACTCTGGCCGCGGTGTATACTGAAGCTTTCTTT. Amino acid sequence: CASTLAAVYTEAFF.

The V and J genes are TRBV5-6 and TRBJ2-1; 8 nucleotides agree with TRBD1. This CDR3 comprises 16 residues. The germline CDR1 and CDR2 sequences are SGHDT and YYEEEE. The V and J ends lost 1 base and 7 bases, in that order; junction bases with no gene match: 10. CDR3 nucleotides: TGTGCCAGCAGCTTGCCGCCGACAGGGGATTTGAATGAGCAGTTCTTC. Translating it yields CASSLPPTGDLNEQFF. Combining the CDR3 with reference TRBV5-6 and TRBJ2-1 gives the whole variable domain DAGVTQSPTHLIKTRGQQVTLRCSPKSGHDTVSWYQQALGQGPQFIFQYYEEEERQRGNFPDRFSGHQFPNYSSELNVNALLLGDSALYLCASSLPPTGDLNEQFFGPGTRLTVL.

The chain is built from TRBV30 and TRBJ2-4; weak D call: TRBD1 (6 bases). The length of the CDR3 is 16 residues. Germline V gene sequence: CDR1 GTSNPN, CDR2 SVGIG (reference sequence). The ends were cut back, 3 bases at V and 0 bases at J, with 15 bases in the middle. CDR3 loop: CAWSQDGQRAKNIQYF. The CDR3 region has the DNA TGTGCCTGGAGCCAGGATGGACAGCGAGCCAAAAACATTCAGTACTTC.

The V gene is TRBV19, the J gene TRBJ1-1; 7 nucleotides match TRBD1. The V gene's germline CDR1 is LNHDA and CDR2 SQIVND (reference sequence). The CDR3 loop spans 15 amino acids. Trimming took 5 bases from V and 4 from J; bases not matched to a gene: 10. The CDR3 DNA is TGTGCCAGTAGTCTTAGACAGGGAGGGACCACTGAAGCTTTCTTT. Its protein is CASSLRQGGTTEAFF. Full variable domain (remainder filled in from reference TRBV19 and TRBJ1-1): DGGITQSPKYLFRKEGQNVTLSCEQNLNHDAMYWYRQDPGQGLRLIYYSQIVNDFQKGDIAEGYSVSREKKESFPLTVTSAQKNPTAFYLCASSLRQGGTTEAFFGQGTRLTVV.

J is TRBJ2-1 and V is TRBV6-1; TRBD2 aligns across 9 bases. The length of the CDR3 is 16 residues. The V gene end was trimmed by 2 bases and the J gene end by 1 base; junction bases not matched to a gene: 3. In germline, CDR1 is MNHNS, CDR2 SASEGT. The CDR3 nucleotides read TGTGCCAGCAGTGAATCTGCGGGAGGGTCCTACAATGAGCAGTTCTTC. Translating it yields CASSESAGGSYNEQFF.

The chain uses TRBV5-1 and TRBJ2-7; 8 bases fit TRBD2. Germline V gene data show CDR1 as SGHRS and CDR2 as YFSETQ. The CDR3 consists of 17 residues. With V trimmed by 1 base and J by 2 bases, 11 bases remained unmatched. The CDR3 is CASSLRPTSGETYEQYF. CDR3 nucleotides: TGCGCCAGCAGCTTGAGACCAACTAGCGGAGAAACCTACGAGCAGTACTTC.

V gene TRBV4-1 combines with J gene TRBJ1-2; a possible D gene is TRBD1 (5 bases). Trimming cost V 6 bases and J 4 bases, with 18 bases left between them. This CDR3 is built from 15 residues. Germline V CDR1 and CDR2: MGHRA, YSYEKL. CDR3 in amino acids: CASRRETRASYGYTF. The CDR3 coding sequence is TGCGCCAGCAGAAGAGAGACCAGGGCCAGCTATGGCTACACCTTC.

This chain links TRBV7-3 with TRBJ2-5; the D gene could be TRBD1 or TRBD2 (5 bases each). Germline V lookup: CDR1 SGHTA, CDR2 FQGTGA. Deletions cut 5 bases from V and 1 base from J, with 14 bases between. CDR3 length equals 15 residues. CDR3 region: CASSATGQTQETQYF. CDR3 nucleotide sequence: TGTGCCAGCAGCGCGACGGGGCAGACCCAAGAGACCCAGTACTTC.

This chain joins TRBV6-1 and TRBJ2-7, with a possible D match to TRBD2 (5 bases). The CDR3 loop spans 15 amino acids. CDR1 MNHNS and CDR2 SASEGT come from the germline V gene. The germline V and J ends were trimmed by 8 bases and 0 bases, with 17 bases remaining between them. In DNA form, the CDR3 reads TGTGCCAGCTCTAATAGAGCGGTTCTCTCCTACGAGCAGTACTTC. Its protein is CASSNRAVLSYEQYF.

Comments on this clone: Other DNA sequences in this specimen translate into the identical CDR3. This rearrangement joins TRBV7-3 to TRBJ1-1, with D possibly TRBD1 on 6 matching bases. V was trimmed by 2 bases and J by 0 bases, leaving 7 bases between them. Germline values: CDR1 SGHTA, CDR2 FQGTGA. The CDR3 consists of 14 residues. In nucleotides, the CDR3 is TGTGCCAGCAGCTTAGCAGGGGTGAACACTGAAGCTTTCTTT. Its translation: CASSLAGVNTEAFF.

The chain has TRBV11-3 and TRBJ2-1, with D uncertain. The CDR3 extends over 15 amino acids. With 5 bases removed from V and 0 bases from J, the gap between germline ends came to 11 bases. Germline V gene sequence: CDR1 SGHNT, CDR2 YENEEA. The CDR3 region is CASSPSPVSYNEQFF. The CDR3 bases are TGTGCCAGCAGCCCCTCTCCCGTCTCCTACAATGAGCAGTTCTTC.

The rearrangement joins TRBV28 to TRBJ1-5; D is uncertain. CDR3 length equals 15 residues. V lost 4 bases and J 4 bases, leaving 14 bases between the germline ends. Germline CDR1 reads MDHEN; CDR2 reads SYDVKM. The CDR3 coding sequence is TGTGCCAGCAGTTCACCCCCCGGGGTTAATCAGCCCCAGCATTTT. Translation gives CASSSPPGVNQPQHF.

In regard to this clone: Additional DNA sequences in this sample encode the identical CDR3. J is TRBJ2-7 and V is TRBV4-1; 7 bases match TRBD2. Losses at the gene ends were 1 base for V and 1 base for J; bases not matched to a gene: 7. Germline V gene data show CDR1 as MGHRA and CDR2 as YSYEKL. The CDR3 sequence is 16 residues long. The CDR3 coding sequence is TGCGCCAGCAGCCAAGGCTTGGCGGGAGCATCCTACGAGCAGTACTTC. This gives the protein CASSQGLAGASYEQYF.

The chain carries TRBV5-4 and TRBJ2-2, with 9 positions matching TRBD2. The junction had 15 bases not matched to a gene; V was cut back by 4 bases and J by 5 bases. CDR3 length: 18 residues. The germline V gene encodes CDR1 SGHNT and CDR2 YYREEE (reference sequence). CDR3 region: CASSPRQAGGRRTGELFF. The DNA for the CDR3 is TGTGCCAGCAGCCCCCGGCAGGCGGGAGGGCGACGGACCGGGGAGCTGTTTTTT.

Points on this clone: The sample carries other DNA sequences with the same CDR3. The chain combines TRBV5-1 with TRBJ2-3; the match to TRBD2 covers 12 bases. Germline V gives CDR1 SGHRS, CDR2 YFSETQ. After removal of 4 bases from V and 2 bases from J, the junction contained 5 bases not matched to a gene. The CDR3 is made up of 16 amino acids. Here the CDR3 DNA reads TGCGCCAGCAGCGCGGGGACTAGCGGGCCCACAGATACGCAGTATTTT. This gives the protein CASSAGTSGPTDTQYF.